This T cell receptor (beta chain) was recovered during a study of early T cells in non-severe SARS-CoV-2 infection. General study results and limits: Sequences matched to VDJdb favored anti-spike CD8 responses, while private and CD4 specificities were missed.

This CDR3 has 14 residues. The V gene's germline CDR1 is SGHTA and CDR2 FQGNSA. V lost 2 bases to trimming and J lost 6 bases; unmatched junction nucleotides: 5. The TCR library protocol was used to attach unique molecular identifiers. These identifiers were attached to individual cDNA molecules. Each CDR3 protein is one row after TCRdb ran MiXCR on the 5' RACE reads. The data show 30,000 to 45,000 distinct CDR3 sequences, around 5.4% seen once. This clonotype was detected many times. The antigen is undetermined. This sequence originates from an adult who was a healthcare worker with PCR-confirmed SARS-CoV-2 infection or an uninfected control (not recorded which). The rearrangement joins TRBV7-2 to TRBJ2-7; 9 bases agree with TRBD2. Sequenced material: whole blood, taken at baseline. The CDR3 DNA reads TGTGCCAGCAGCTTATGGGCGGGAGGGAGCGAGCAGTACTTC. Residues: CASSLWAGGSEQYF.